This is a list of T cell receptor beta chains from one sample in a study of OX40 agonist ivuxolimab in advanced cancers. Generated by immunoSEQ multiplex PCR, the TCRdb table keeps only in-frame clones and is missing some. The table shows roughly 70,000 clones, with 80% to 90% occurring only once. The material sequenced was CD4+ or CD8+ T cells sorted from blood, taken in a trial of the OX40 agonist ivuxolimab. The receptors were sampled from an adult with an advanced solid tumor such as melanoma, head and neck, liver or kidney cancer. Each CDR3 is given with its conserved first and last residue. The order of the fields is D gene, V gene, clone size, J gene, CDR3 DNA, CDR3 protein. A D gene is named only where the DNA matches it firmly. Only some rows state a clone size, as once, few, many or a class for expanded clones.

>NA|TRBV2|NA|TRBJ1-1
TGTGCCAGCAGGGCGACGGCGGTCGGCACTGAAGCTTTCTTT
CASRATAVGTEAFF
>NA|TRBV30|NA|TRBJ2-2
TGTGCCTGCCCGGGACCATCGAACACCGGGGAGCTGTTTTTT
CACPGPSNTGELFF
>NA|TRBV19|NA|TRBJ2-3
TGTGCCAGTAGTGATTCAGGTGTCCAACCCACAGATACGCAGTATTTT
CASSDSGVQPTDTQYF
>NA|TRBV9|NA|TRBJ1-3
TGTGCCAGCAGGTCAGGGGACGGAGCTGGAAACACCATATATTTT
CASRSGDGAGNTIYF
>TRBD1|TRBV4-1|NA|TRBJ2-7
TGCGCCAGCAGCCAGGGTGACAGGGATATCCACGAGCAGTACTTC
CASSQGDRDIHEQYF
>TRBD1|TRBV6-5|NA|TRBJ2-1
TGTGCCAGCATTAAGGGGGCGCGCAGCAATGAGCAGTTCTTC
CASIKGARSNEQFF
>TRBD1|TRBV9|NA|TRBJ2-5
TGTGCCAGCAGCGTAGAGGGGGCTAGAGAGACCCAGTACTTC
CASSVEGARETQYF
>TRBD1|TRBV6-6|NA|TRBJ2-2
TGTGCCAGCAAACCCGGGACAGACACCGGGGAGCTGTTTTTT
CASKPGTDTGELFF
>NA|TRBV30|once|TRBJ1-3
TGTGCCTGGAGTGTATGGGGGGGCTTTGGAAACACCATATATTTT
CAWSVWGGFGNTIYF
>NA|TRBV7-2|few|TRBJ1-2
TGTGCCAGCAGCCTACAGGGTACCCAAGCTAACTATGGCTACACCTTC
CASSLQGTQANYGYTF
>NA|TRBV30|NA|TRBJ1-1
TGTGCCTGGAGGAGGTTGAACACTGAAGCTTTCTTT
CAWRRLNTEAFF
>NA|TRBV28|NA|TRBJ1-3
TGTGCCAGCAGTTTAAACAGGCTCTCTGGAAACACCATATATTTT
CASSLNRLSGNTIYF
>TRBD1|TRBV30|few|TRBJ2-3
TGTGCCTGGAGTCCCGGGACAGGGGGAGGGACAGATACGCAGTATTTT
CAWSPGTGGGTDTQYF
>NA|TRBV27|NA|TRBJ2-2
TGTGCCAGCAGTCCGGGGCCCGTCGGGTGGAACACCGGGGAGCTGTTTTTT
CASSPGPVGWNTGELFF
>NA|TRBV27|NA|TRBJ2-5
TGTGCCAGCAGTTTCGGAGGGGGCGAAGAGACCCAGTACTTC
CASSFGGGEETQYF
>TRBD2|TRBV6-5|NA|TRBJ2-2
TGTGCCAGCTCACGGGGGGATACCGGGGAGCTGTTTTTT
CASSRGDTGELFF
>NA|TRBV18|NA|TRBJ2-5
TGTGCCAGCTCACCCTCCTTGTACCAAGAGACCCAGTACTTC
CASSPSLYQETQYF
>NA|TRBV15|few|TRBJ1-2
TGTGCCACAGCCGACAACTACCACCTTGGCTACACCTTC
CATADNYHLGYTF
>TRBD2|TRBV10-1|once|TRBJ2-3
TGCGCCAGTCCTAGCGGGGGAGGCACAGATACGCAGTATTTT
CASPSGGGTDTQYF
>NA|TRBV4-1|NA|TRBJ1-3
TGCGCCAGCAGCCAGGTACCAGGGGACTCTGGAAACACCATATATTTT
CASSQVPGDSGNTIYF
>NA|TRBV7-2|NA|TRBJ1-3
TGTGCCAGCAGCCCCGTTAGCTTCTCTGGAAACACCATATATTTT
CASSPVSFSGNTIYF
>TRBD2|TRBV27|NA|TRBJ2-7
TGTGCCAGCAGTTCCACCTGGACTAGCAAAAACTCCTACGAGCAGTACTTC
CASSSTWTSKNSYEQYF
>NA|TRBV18|NA|TRBJ2-7
TGTGCCAGCTCACCCGGGCGGCCACCCGTCGAGCAGTACTTC
CASSPGRPPVEQYF
>TRBD2|TRBV7-3|NA|TRBJ2-2
TGTGCCAGCAGCTATGGGGCCGCGGGGGCCGGGGAGCTGTTTTTT
CASSYGAAGAGELFF
>NA|TRBV5-1|NA|TRBJ2-4
TGCGCCAGCGCCGCCGGACAACAAAACATTCAGTACTTC
CASAAGQQNIQYF
>NA|TRBV13|once|TRBJ2-7
TGTGCCAGCAGCTTAAACCAATTCTACGAGCAGTACTTC
CASSLNQFYEQYF
>NA|TRBV29-1|once|TRBJ2-2
TGCAGCGTGAGAGGCAGACCGAACACCGGGGAGCTGTTTTTT
CSVRGRPNTGELFF
>NA|TRBV7-2|NA|TRBJ2-1
TGTGCCAGCAGCTTAGGACAGCCAGCCAATGAGCAGTTCTTC
CASSLGQPANEQFF
>TRBD2|TRBV5-4|NA|TRBJ2-5
TGTGCCAGCAGCCGACGCGCGGGAGTAGCCTCACAAGAGACCCAGTACTTC
CASSRRAGVASQETQYF
>TRBD2|TRBV27|NA|TRBJ2-5
TGTGCCAGCAGTCCACTGGGACTAGCGGGTGGTGAAGAGACCCAGTACTTC
CASSPLGLAGGEETQYF
>TRBD1|TRBV7-2|NA|TRBJ2-1
TGTGCCAGCCTCACGGGACAGGCCTACAATGAGCAGTTCTTC
CASLTGQAYNEQFF
>NA|TRBV15|NA|TRBJ1-1
TGTGCCACCAGCAGGAACAGTGGGGGGAGCACTGAAGCTTTCTTT
CATSRNSGGSTEAFF
>TRBD2|TRBV7-2|NA|TRBJ2-3
TGTGCCAGCAGCCCTCGGGTAGCGGGGGCTACGCAGTATTTT
CASSPRVAGATQYF
>NA|TRBV6-1|few|TRBJ1-2
TGTGCCAGCAGTGGATACAATACCGTTAACTATGGCTACACCTTC
CASSGYNTVNYGYTF
>TRBD1|TRBV6-5|NA|TRBJ1-1
TGTGCCAGCAGTTACGAGGGGGCGTTGAACACTGAAGCTTTCTTT
CASSYEGALNTEAFF
>NA|TRBV7-9|NA|TRBJ1-1
TGTGCCAGCAGCTCAGGGGTAGGGACTGAAGCTTTCTTT
CASSSGVGTEAFF
>NA|TRBV10-3|NA|TRBJ2-5
TGTGCCATCAGTGATTTAGGGATAGAGACCCAGTACTTC
CAISDLGIETQYF
>TRBD1|TRBV30|NA|TRBJ1-4
TGTGCCTGGAGTGTACGCCGGTTGACAGGGGGTTACGAAAAACTGTTTTTT
CAWSVRRLTGGYEKLFF
>NA|TRBV7-3|NA|TRBJ1-1
TGTGCCAGCAGCTCCTGGGGGAACACTGAAGCTTTCTTT
CASSSWGNTEAFF
>NA|TRBV6-5|NA|TRBJ2-1
TGTGCCAGCAGTTATCAGAGGAGCTCCTACAATGAGCAGTTCTTC
CASSYQRSSYNEQFF
>TRBD1|TRBV4-1|NA|TRBJ1-2
TGCGCCAGCAGCCAAGTTCCGGACAGGGTCGGTGTTGGCTACACCTTC
CASSQVPDRVGVGYTF
>NA|TRBV7-8|once|TRBJ1-3
TGTGCCAGCAGCTTAGCCCGGATCCCGTCGGCAGCCCGCTCTGGAAACACCATATATTTT
CASSLARIPSAARSGNTIYF
>TRBD1|TRBV9|NA|TRBJ1-6
TGTGCCAGCAGCGTACAAGGACAGGGTTCACCCCTCCACTTT
CASSVQGQGSPLHF
>TRBD1|TRBV7-9|medium-sized|TRBJ1-1
TGTGCCAGCAGCCCAGGGGGGATTCGGTATACTGAAGCTTTCTTT
CASSPGGIRYTEAFF
>TRBD2|TRBV5-1|NA|TRBJ2-3
TGCGCCAGCAGCTTGAGGGGACTAGCGGATAGCACAGATACGCAGTATTTT
CASSLRGLADSTDTQYF
>NA|TRBV18|NA|TRBJ2-7
TGTGCCAGCTCACCCCGCAGGGTGGACGACGAGCAGTACTTC
CASSPRRVDDEQYF
>TRBD2|TRBV29-1|once|TRBJ2-7
TGCAGCGTCACCGGCGGGAGTGCTGCCTACGAGCAGTACTTC
CSVTGGSAAYEQYF
>TRBD2|TRBV5-1|NA|TRBJ2-2
TGCGCCAGCAGCTTTACTAGCGGGGCCACCGGGGAGCTGTTTTTT
CASSFTSGATGELFF
>NA|TRBV4-1|NA|TRBJ2-7
TGCGCCAGCAGCCGTCTTACAGGGCCCCTAGCTAGCGAGCAGTACTTC
CASSRLTGPLASEQYF
>NA|TRBV7-2|NA|TRBJ1-3
TGTGCCAGCAGCTTAGGTGGTAGCCGCTCTGGAAACACCATATATTTT
CASSLGGSRSGNTIYF
>NA|TRBV5-1|NA|TRBJ1-1
TGCGCCAGCAGCTTCTCATGGGGGGCCGATCCAGAAGCTTTCTTT
CASSFSWGADPEAFF
>NA|TRBV18|once|TRBJ2-5
TGTGCCAGCTCACCACCGATAATTCAAGAGACCCAGTACTTC
CASSPPIIQETQYF
>NA|TRBV4-1|NA|TRBJ2-1
TGCGCCAGCAGCCAAGGGGTGGTTTTTAGCCTCGTGTTGTCCGATGAGCAGTTCTTC
CASSQGVVFSLVLSDEQFF